This T cell receptor beta chain originates from a study of blood T cell repertoires in COVID-19. Study in general: Nucleic acid was either cDNA or gDNA, and it came from T cells, B-cell-depleted T cells, or PBMCs.

Profiled with immunoSEQ multiplex PCR; TCRdb holds only in-frame clones, not every one. Of approximately 220,000 clones listed, more than 80% are singletons. Study members were between about 18 and 100 years old and lived in 25 or so US regions. Categorization into cohorts depended on clinical history that participants reported. In Cohort 3, a recovered donor had either two negative PCRs, clearance, or symptom resolution. The germline V gene has CDR1 SGHAT and CDR2 FQDESV (reference sequence). This CDR3 contains 16 residues. Trimming pared 5 bases from V and 0 bases from J, leaving 13 bases between. The V and J genes are TRBV11-1 and TRBJ2-2, with D perhaps TRBD2 (6 bases). The specimen sequenced was PBMCs or T cells enriched from blood (not recorded which). This TCR derives from a man aged 25 to 40 who had recovered from COVID-19. CDR3 sequence reads: CASSPGRGANTGELFF. The CDR3 nucleotides read TGTGCCAGCAGCCCTGGGCGGGGCGCGAACACCGGGGAGCTGTTTTTT.